The present entry profiles one T cell receptor beta chain with its context. The record originates from a study of blood T cell repertoires in COVID-19. Study-wide context: Sites across the United States, Italy and Spain contributed samples from acute and convalescent COVID-19. Sources were T cells, B-cell-depleted T cells, or PBMCs; the material itself was cDNA or gDNA.

TCRdb's table, derived via immunoSEQ multiplex PCR, lists solely in-frame clones and lacks some. Seen here are about 140,000 clones, approximately 87% observed once, and the top ten hold more than 6.5%. V dropped 0 bases and J dropped 4 bases, with 9 bases sitting between them. The germline CDR1 and CDR2 sequences are MNHEY and SVGEGT. The CDR3 totals 14 residues. The TCR comes from a woman between 50 and 59 years old with active or convalescent COVID-19. The sequenced sample was peripheral blood. The chain combines TRBV6-2 or TRBV6-3 with TRBJ1-2, with D hard to call. The CDR3 reads CASSYSEDGYGYTF. For the CDR3, the DNA is TGTGCCAGCAGTTACTCGGAGGACGGCTATGGCTACACCTTC.